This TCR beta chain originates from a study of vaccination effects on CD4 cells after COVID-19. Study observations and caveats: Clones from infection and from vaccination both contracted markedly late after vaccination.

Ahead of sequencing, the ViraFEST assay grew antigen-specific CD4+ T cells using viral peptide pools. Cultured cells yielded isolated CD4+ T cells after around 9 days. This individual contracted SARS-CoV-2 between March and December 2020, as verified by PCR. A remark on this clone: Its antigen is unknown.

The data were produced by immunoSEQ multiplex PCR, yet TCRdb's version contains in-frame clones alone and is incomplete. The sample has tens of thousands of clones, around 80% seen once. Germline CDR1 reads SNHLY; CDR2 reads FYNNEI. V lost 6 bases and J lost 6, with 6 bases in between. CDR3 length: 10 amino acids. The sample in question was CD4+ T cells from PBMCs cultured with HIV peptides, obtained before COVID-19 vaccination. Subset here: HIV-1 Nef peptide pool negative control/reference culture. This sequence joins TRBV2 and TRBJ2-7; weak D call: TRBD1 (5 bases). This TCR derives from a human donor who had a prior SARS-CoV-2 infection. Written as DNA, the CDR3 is TGTGCCAGCAGAACAGGCGAGCAGTACTTC. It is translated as CASRTGEQYF. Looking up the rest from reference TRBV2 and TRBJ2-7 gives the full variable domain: EPEVTQTPSHQVTQMGQEVILRCVPISNHLYFYWYRQILGQKVEFLVSFYNNEISEKSEIFDDQFSVERPDGSNFTLKIRSTKLEDSAMYFCASRTGEQYFGPGTRLTVT.